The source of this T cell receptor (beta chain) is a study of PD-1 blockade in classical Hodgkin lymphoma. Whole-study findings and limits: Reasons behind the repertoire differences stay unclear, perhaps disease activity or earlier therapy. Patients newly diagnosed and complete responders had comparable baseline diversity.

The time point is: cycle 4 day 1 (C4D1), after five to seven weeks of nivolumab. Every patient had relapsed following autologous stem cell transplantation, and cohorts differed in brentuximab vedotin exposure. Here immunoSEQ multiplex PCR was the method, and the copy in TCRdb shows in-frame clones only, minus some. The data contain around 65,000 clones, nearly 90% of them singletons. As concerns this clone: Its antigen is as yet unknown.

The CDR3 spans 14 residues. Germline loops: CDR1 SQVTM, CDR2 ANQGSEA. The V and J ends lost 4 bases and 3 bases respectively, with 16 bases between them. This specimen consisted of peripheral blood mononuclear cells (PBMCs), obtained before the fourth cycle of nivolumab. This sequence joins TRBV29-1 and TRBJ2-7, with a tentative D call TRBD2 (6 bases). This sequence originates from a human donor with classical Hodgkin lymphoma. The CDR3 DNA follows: TGCAGCGTTGTACGGGACTCCAGGCACTACGAGCAGTACTTC. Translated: CSVVRDSRHYEQYF.